The TCR beta chain described here comes from a study of T cell responses to AZD1222 COVID-19 vaccine. Libraries were prepared by immunoSEQ multiplex PCR; TCRdb keeps only in-frame clonotypes and omits some of them. The sample records about 86,000 clones, more than 70% being singletons. This CDR3 comprises 14 residues. The V end lost 1 base, the J end lost 5 bases, and 14 bases lay between the germline ends. Germline V lookup: CDR1 SQVTM, CDR2 ANQGSEA. The receptor was derived from an adult who received the AZD1222 COVID-19 vaccine. This specimen was peripheral blood, taken 28 days after the second AZD1222 dose. V is TRBV29-1 and J is TRBJ2-5, with unresolved D. The CDR3, as DNA: TGCAGCGTTGAAGGGCGCAGGAGTGGGGAGACCCAGTACTTC. Its protein product is CSVEGRRSGETQYF.